This T cell receptor (beta chain) was captured in a study of T cell responses to AZD1222 COVID-19 vaccine. Notes on this clone: Its target is not known.

Some clones are missing from TCRdb's copy, which holds only in-frame ones; the method was immunoSEQ multiplex PCR. The sample consists of about 90,000 clones, around 85% of them appearing once. With 1 base clipped from V and 1 base from J, the junction kept 8 bases outside the gene matches. CDR1 and CDR2 from the germline V gene are SGDLS and YYNGEE. The CDR3 totals 18 residues. Whole-study results and caveats: Females outnumbered males among donors, who were mostly white British; clonal diversity was possibly underestimated. Only 5 or 6 AZD1222 recipients tested seropositive at baseline. Once two AZD1222 doses were given, Spike-specific TCR breadth and depth went up. Spike was spanned by vaccine-associated CD4 TCRs, with dominance at 160-218 and 743-854.

The J gene is TRBJ1-5, the V gene TRBV9; 10 positions agree with TRBD1. The sequence was obtained from an adult in good health. Sample: peripheral blood, taken on day 0 of AZD1222 vaccination. CDR3 nucleotide sequence: TGTGCCAGCAGCGTAAGGGACAGGGGACATAGGAGCAATCAGCCCCAGCATTTT. Protein sequence: CASSVRDRGHRSNQPQHF.